These 25 T cell receptor beta chains came from one sample sequenced in a study of cytomegalovirus exposure and HLA in healthy donors. The study ran its PCR with 60 Vbeta and 13 Jbeta primers. TCRdb's copy holds only in-frame clones and misses some; the assay was immunoSEQ multiplex PCR. Of some 180,000 clones detected, roughly 75% appear once; the ten largest clones hold about 1.9%. Sequencing was done on a sample of PBMCs. The receptor set was obtained from a woman in her twenties or thirties in good health and CMV-seronegative.

The chain is built from TRBV5-5 and TRBJ1-2; D ambiguous. The CDR3 totals 14 residues. Germline lookup yields CDR1 SGHKS and CDR2 YYEKEE (reference sequence). Deletions cut 0 bases from V and 0 bases from J, with 6 bases between. CDR3 region: CASSLELTNYGYTF. The CDR3 DNA reads TGTGCCAGCAGCTTGGAGCTCACTAACTATGGCTACACCTTC.

The chain couples TRBV19 to TRBJ2-7, with 8 nucleotides matching TRBD1. The CDR3 has 15 amino acids. The J segment lost 7 bases and the V segment lost 1 base, leaving 9 bases of the junction unmatched. Germline-derived CDR1 and CDR2 are LNHDA and SQIVND (reference sequence). Here the CDR3 reads CASSIGQGISREQYF. The CDR3 bases are TGTGCCAGTAGTATAGGACAGGGGATATCGAGGGAGCAGTACTTC.

The chain has TRBV27 and TRBJ1-5, with D possibly being TRBD1 (6 bases). Trimming cost V 6 bases and J 7 bases, with 19 bases left between them. Germline V gene sequence: CDR1 MNHEY, CDR2 SMNVEV (reference sequence). This CDR3 is 15 amino acids long. This CDR3 reads CASRPTAGAGQPQHF. The CDR3 bases are TGTGCCAGCAGGCCTACCGCAGGGGCCGGGCAGCCCCAGCATTTT.

A single count supports this clone. The chain is built from TRBV19 and TRBJ2-7; D unclear. Germline V CDR1 and CDR2: LNHDA, SQIVND (reference sequence). CDR3 length equals 16 residues. Deletions cut 1 base from V and 0 bases from J, with 13 bases between. This chain's CDR3 is CASSIARSQSSYEQYF. The CDR3 bases are TGTGCCAGTAGTATAGCTCGCAGTCAAAGCTCCTACGAGCAGTACTTC.

This clone was found a few times. The rearrangement joins TRBV4-3 to TRBJ1-3; 9 bases line up with TRBD1. Germline assignment: CDR1 LGHNA and CDR2 YSLEER. The CDR3 totals 16 residues. V was pared by 3 bases and J by 4 bases, with 7 bases of the junction left unmatched. In DNA form, the CDR3 reads TGCGCCAGCAGCCAGGACATAGGGACAGGGGGAAACACCATATATTTT. As protein: CASSQDIGTGGNTIYF.

V usage is TRBV10-1 and J usage is TRBJ2-7; 12 nucleotides align to TRBD1. V shed 4 bases and J 5 bases; nucleotides not matched to a gene: 6. The germline CDR1 and CDR2 sequences are WNHNN and SYGVQD (reference sequence). CDR3 length equals 15 residues. CDR3 nucleotide sequence: TGCGCCAGCAGTGGGGACAGGGGGCCTGTCGACGAGCAGTACTTC. Its translation is CASSGDRGPVDEQYF.

CDR3 DNA sequence: TGTGCCAGTAGTATGGACAGGAGAAATGGCTACACCTTC. This codes for CASSMDRRNGYTF. V usage is TRBV19 and J usage is TRBJ1-2; 7 nucleotides agree with TRBD1. V was clipped by 3 bases and J by 6 bases; unmatched bases: 4. There are 13 residues in the CDR3. Germline CDR1 reads LNHDA; CDR2 reads SQIVND (reference sequence).

This clone was counted only a few times. The genes are TRBV27 and TRBJ1-1, with unresolved D. This CDR3 spans 14 amino acids. Trimming removed 7 bases from V and 1 base from J, with 13 bases in between. The V gene's germline CDR1 is MNHEY and CDR2 SMNVEV (reference sequence). This CDR3 reads CASKSLTGNTEAFF. The CDR3 nucleotides read TGTGCCAGCAAAAGCCTAACGGGGAACACTGAAGCTTTCTTT.

J is TRBJ1-1 and V is TRBV30; 7 positions agree with TRBD1. J gave up 4 bases and V 3 bases, and 5 bases lay outside the gene matches. The CDR3 covers 13 residues. Per germline, CDR1 GTSNPN and CDR2 SVGIG (reference sequence). The CDR3: CAWSRDRVTEAFF. The CDR3 DNA reads as TGTGCCTGGAGCCGCGACAGGGTCACTGAAGCTTTCTTT.

V and J are TRBV7-2 and TRBJ2-5; TRBD2 matches at 7 bases. The germline CDR1 and CDR2 sequences are SGHTA and FQGNSA. V was pared by 0 bases and J by 4 bases, with 8 bases of the junction left unmatched. The CDR3 has 16 residues. DNA of the CDR3: TGTGCCAGCAGCTTAGCGGGGGGGGGTGGAGGAGAGACCCAGTACTTC. This translates into CASSLAGGGGGETQYF.

This chain connects TRBV19 to TRBJ2-3, with 9 bases matching TRBD2. J lost 1 base, V lost 4 bases, and 3 bases had no gene match. Germline lookup yields CDR1 LNHDA and CDR2 SQIVND (reference sequence). This CDR3 region has 15 residues. The CDR3, as DNA: TGTGCCAGTAGTAGGACTAGCGCCGGCACAGATACGCAGTATTTT. It translates to CASSRTSAGTDTQYF.

The gene calls are TRBV19 and TRBJ2-5; D not resolved. Germline V gene data show CDR1 as LNHDA and CDR2 as SQIVND (reference sequence). V lost 1 base and J 5 bases, leaving 11 bases between the germline ends. The CDR3 length is 14 residues. This CDR3 is CASSIGPAEETQYF. The CDR3 DNA follows: TGTGCCAGTAGTATAGGACCTGCGGAGGAGACCCAGTACTTC.

The V and J genes are TRBV6-1 and TRBJ1-4, with D maybe TRBD1 (6 bases). The CDR3 runs 15 residues. The V end was cut by 8 bases, the J end by 5 bases, with 18 bases between. The germline V gene encodes CDR1 MNHNS and CDR2 SASEGT. This chain's CDR3 is CASDRGGQGNEKLFF. The CDR3 DNA sequence: TGTGCCAGCGATCGGGGGGGGCAGGGGAATGAAAAACTGTTTTTT.

The rearrangement links TRBV5-4 to TRBJ1-2; 8 positions match TRBD1. J lost 8 bases, V lost 0 bases, and 9 bases had no gene match. This CDR3 spans 15 amino acids. Germline V lookup: CDR1 SGHNT, CDR2 YYREEE (reference sequence). The CDR3 protein is CASSLGVDRARGYTF. CDR3 bases: TGTGCCAGCAGCTTGGGGGTGGACAGGGCGAGGGGCTACACCTTC.

This clone showed up just a few times. The J gene is TRBJ2-7, the V gene TRBV6-5, with a tentative D call TRBD1 (5 bases). Per germline, CDR1 MNHEY and CDR2 SVGAGI. CDR3 length: 15 amino acids. Trimming left V 6 bases short and J 3 bases short, with 18 bases between. CDR3 in amino acids: CASSAGIGPLYEQYF. CDR3 coding DNA: TGTGCCAGCAGCGCAGGGATAGGGCCCCTCTACGAGCAGTACTTC.

V and J are TRBV25-1 and TRBJ2-2, with a tentative D call TRBD1 (6 bases). CDR1 and CDR2 from the germline V gene are MGHDK and SYGVNS. The CDR3 runs 12 residues. V lost 10 bases and J lost 7, with 13 bases in between. This chain's CDR3 is CAIKGVGGELFF. As DNA, the CDR3 is TGTGCCATCAAGGGGGTAGGCGGGGAGCTGTTTTTT. Drawing the rest from reference TRBV25-1 and TRBJ2-2, the complete variable domain is EADIYQTPRYLVIGTGKKITLECSQTMGHDKMYWYQQDPGMELHLIHYSYGVNSTEKGDLSSESTVSRIRTEHFPLTLESARPSHTSQYLCAIKGVGGELFFGEGSRLTVL.

V and J are TRBV7-9 and TRBJ1-5; D not resolved. Germline CDR1 and CDR2: SEHNR and FQNEAQ (reference sequence). The V end lost 1 base, the J end lost 0 bases, and 13 bases lay between the germline ends. The CDR3 has 17 residues. CDR3 sequence: CASSLEAGGFSNQPQHF. Written as DNA, the CDR3 is TGTGCCAGCAGCTTAGAGGCCGGCGGCTTTAGCAATCAGCCCCAGCATTTT.

The gene calls are TRBV5-1 and TRBJ1-5, with 9 bases identical to TRBD1. In germline, CDR1 is SGHRS, CDR2 YFSETQ. The CDR3 loop spans 13 amino acids. V lost 4 bases and J lost 5; bases outside the gene matches: 1. The DNA of the CDR3 is TGCGCCAGCAGCCGACAGGGGGATCAGCCCCAGCATTTT. This codes for CASSRQGDQPQHF.

The J gene is TRBJ2-1, the V gene TRBV4-2, with TRBD2 matching 11 bases. The CDR3 is made up of 15 amino acids. The V gene end was trimmed by 1 base and the J gene end by 7 bases; junction bases not matched to a gene: 3. CDR1 and CDR2 from the germline V gene are LGHNA and YNFKEQ. The CDR3 spells CASSQVSSGGNEQFF. For the CDR3, the DNA is TGTGCCAGCAGCCAAGTCTCTAGCGGGGGGAATGAGCAGTTCTTC.

V usage is TRBV9 and J usage is TRBJ1-6; 7 nucleotides align to TRBD1. With 4 bases clipped from V and 8 bases from J, the junction kept 6 bases outside the gene matches. Germline CDR1 and CDR2: SGDLS and YYNGEE. This CDR3 region has 14 residues. The CDR3 sequence is CASSTRDSYSPLHF. As DNA, the CDR3 is TGTGCCAGCAGCACACGGGACAGTTATTCACCCCTCCACTTT.

The CDR3 DNA follows: TGTGCCAGTAGTATAGCCCCGGAGGGGAACACTGAAGCTTTCTTT. Residues: CASSIAPEGNTEAFF. The chain carries TRBV19 and TRBJ1-1; D is ambiguous. Germline CDR1 is LNHDA and CDR2 is SQIVND (reference sequence). Trimming removed 1 base from V and 1 base from J, with 10 bases in between. This CDR3 region has 15 residues.

The chain recombines TRBV11-2 with TRBJ2-7; maybe TRBD2 (6 bases). CDR1 and CDR2 (germline): SGHAT, FQNNGV. The CDR3 totals 15 residues. Trimming removed 1 base from V and 0 bases from J, with 10 bases in between. DNA for the CDR3: TGTGCCAGCAGCTTAGGTGGGGGGAGCTCCTACGAGCAGTACTTC. Translated, it gives CASSLGGGSSYEQYF.

The CDR3 loop is CASRSGQGISYGYTF. For the CDR3, the DNA is TGTGCCAGCAGATCCGGACAGGGGATTAGCTATGGCTACACCTTC. This rearrangement joins TRBV5-4 to TRBJ1-2, with 9 bases that match TRBD1. With V trimmed by 5 bases and J by 4 bases, 9 bases remained unmatched. Per the germline V gene, CDR1 is SGHNT and CDR2 is YYREEE (reference sequence). The CDR3 is made up of 15 amino acids.

V usage is TRBV6-1 and J usage is TRBJ2-3; 15 bases are a match to TRBD2. Germline V gene lookup returns CDR1 MNHNS and CDR2 SASEGT. The length of the CDR3 is 18 residues. Trimming at V came to 1 base and at J to 4 bases, leaving 6 bases not matched to a gene. CDR3: CASSEEGLAGGAPDTQYF. The CDR3 DNA sequence: TGTGCCAGCAGTGAAGAGGGACTAGCGGGGGGCGCACCAGATACGCAGTATTTT.

The genes are TRBV10-1 and TRBJ1-2; 8 bases agree with TRBD1. The trim removed 6 bases at V and 6 bases at J, leaving 9 bases unmatched. The germline V gene encodes CDR1 WNHNN and CDR2 SYGVQD (reference sequence). The CDR3 has 14 amino acids. The CDR3 DNA is TGCGCCAGCAGCCCCACCAGACAGGGGAATGGCTACACCTTC. Its translation: CASSPTRQGNGYTF.